The T cell receptor beta chain described here comes from a study of blood T cell repertoires in COVID-19. About the research overall: Samples of COVID-19 (acute and convalescent) were obtained from the United States, Italy and Spain.

Participants, 18 to 89 years old, spanned around 26 US areas. Trimming removed 4 bases from V and 3 bases from J; junction bases left unmatched: 3. Per germline, CDR1 MNHEY and CDR2 SMNVEV (reference sequence). This CDR3 has 13 residues. Produced via immunoSEQ multiplex PCR; TCRdb's table is partial and in-frame only. The data show hundreds of thousands of clones, over 75% seen once. The specimen was PBMCs or T cells enriched from blood (not recorded which). The receptor comes from a young man who had recovered from COVID-19. This chain links TRBV27 with TRBJ2-7, with 7 bases fitting TRBD1. The CDR3 loop reads CASSSRTGYEQYF. Written as DNA, the CDR3 is TGTGCCAGCAGTTCCAGGACAGGCTACGAGCAGTACTTC.